Included here is one TCR beta chain sequence, with context. V lost 6 bases, J lost 6 bases, and 10 bases stayed unmatched. Germline assignment: CDR1 LNHDA and CDR2 SQIVND (reference sequence). The CDR3 extends over 15 amino acids. These data are taken from a study of blood T cell repertoires in COVID-19. The assay was immunoSEQ multiplex PCR, and TCRdb's table has in-frame clones only and misses some. The table has 150,000 to 200,000 clones, around 80% seen once. The source is a man between 45 and 60 years old who had recovered from COVID-19. The chain uses TRBV19 and TRBJ1-5; 8 bases map to TRBD1. Sequenced material: peripheral blood. The CDR3 protein is CASRGGRGLGQPQHF. CDR3 nucleotide sequence: TGTGCCAGTAGAGGGGGCAGGGGGCTCGGTCAGCCCCAGCATTTT.